The 21 T cell receptor beta chains listed next were all sequenced from one sample in a study of cytomegalovirus exposure and HLA in healthy donors. Primers included in the PCR were 60 Vbeta and 13 Jbeta primers. The repertoire was sequenced with immunoSEQ multiplex PCR; TCRdb's copy has only in-frame clones and lacks some. The data hold 50,000 or so clones, with about 70% observed a single time. What was sequenced was PBMCs. The receptors originated from a man between 25 and 39 years old in good health and CMV-seronegative.

This chain uses TRBV10-3 with TRBJ1-4, with TRBD1 identical over 11 bases. The germline CDR1 and CDR2 sequences are ENHRY and SYGVKD. The ends lost 2 bases at V and 15 bases at J; junction bases unmatched: 11. This CDR3 is built from 15 residues. The CDR3: CAISERSGTGGRVFF. In nucleotides, the CDR3 is TGTGCCATCAGTGAGCGATCCGGGACAGGGGGAAGAGTGTTTTTT.

This chain links TRBV5-5 with TRBJ2-7; D gene ambiguous. Deletions cut 4 bases from V and 0 bases from J, with 14 bases between. The germline CDR1 and CDR2 sequences are SGHKS and YYEKEE (reference sequence). The CDR3 length is 15 residues. The CDR3 bases are TGTGCCAGCAGCCGAACGACGGCTAGCTCCTACGAGCAGTACTTC. Translating gives CASSRTTASSYEQYF.

This clone was counted between two and nine times. The V gene is TRBV4-1, the J gene TRBJ2-1; possibly TRBD2 for D (6 bases). CDR1 is MGHRA, CDR2 YSYEKL, per germline. The CDR3 extends over 14 amino acids. V was cut by 1 base and J by 12 bases, with 16 bases left in between. This chain's CDR3 is CASSQVLGTGGQFF. CDR3 in DNA: TGCGCCAGCAGCCAAGTCTTGGGAACCGGGGGGCAGTTCTTC.

The chain employs TRBV18 and TRBJ1-1; D is ambiguous. The V gene's germline CDR1 is KGHSH and CDR2 LQKENI. The CDR3 runs 16 residues. V lost 3 bases to trimming and J lost 2 bases, with 16 bases between them. CDR3 residues: CASSPLASSGNTEAFF. The CDR3 DNA reads TGTGCCAGCTCACCCCTGGCCTCCTCGGGAAACACTGAAGCTTTCTTT.

This clone was observed a few times. The genes are TRBV6-5 and TRBJ1-1, with TRBD1 matching over 9 bases. This CDR3 spans 16 amino acids. CDR1 MNHEY and CDR2 SVGAGI come from the germline V gene. V lost 2 bases to trimming and J lost 4 bases; unmatched junction nucleotides: 8. CDR3 in DNA: TGTGCCAGCAGTTACAGGGGACAGGGCTGGAGCACTGAAGCTTTCTTT. As protein: CASSYRGQGWSTEAFF.

The V and J genes are TRBV5-1 and TRBJ2-6, with 9 bases lining up with TRBD1. Germline-derived CDR1 and CDR2 are SGHRS and YFSETQ. CDR3 size: 15 residues. Trimming cost V 10 bases and J 2 bases; bases outside gene matches: 7. CDR3 sequence (DNA): TGCGCCTCCACAGGGGGCGTGACTGGGGCCAACGTCCTGACTTTC. Protein sequence: CASTGGVTGANVLTF.

The table lists this clone with a few counts. The chain links TRBV6-5 to TRBJ2-3, with D possibly being TRBD2 (5 bases). The CDR3 is 16 amino acids. The germline V gene encodes CDR1 MNHEY and CDR2 SVGAGI. V gave up 2 bases and J gave up 0 bases, with 12 bases separating them. The CDR3 reads CASSYRTAPSTDTQYF. The CDR3 DNA reads TGTGCCAGCAGTTACCGGACTGCCCCTAGCACAGATACGCAGTATTTT.

Only a few counts were recorded for this clone. The gene calls are TRBV5-1 and TRBJ2-2; D uncertain. The CDR3 length is 13 residues. The germline V and J ends were trimmed by 0 bases and 4 bases, with 4 bases remaining between them. Germline-derived CDR1 and CDR2 are SGHRS and YFSETQ. The chain's CDR3 is CASSLDGTGELFF. Written as DNA, the CDR3 is TGCGCCAGCAGCTTGGACGGCACCGGGGAGCTGTTTTTT. The whole variable domain, filled in from reference TRBV5-1 and TRBJ2-2, reads KAGVTQTPRYLIKTRGQQVTLSCSPISGHRSVSWYQQTPGQGLQFLFEYFSETQRNKGNFPGRFSGRQFSNSRSEMNVSTLELGDSALYLCASSLDGTGELFFGEGSRLTVL.

This chain connects TRBV5-6 to TRBJ2-1; D is perhaps TRBD2 (6 bases). This CDR3 comprises 15 residues. V lost 0 bases and J 7 bases, leaving 14 bases between the germline ends. Germline CDR1 SGHDT, CDR2 YYEEEE. The CDR3 sequence is CASSLVLAYRNEQFF. The CDR3 DNA reads TGTGCCAGCAGCTTGGTACTAGCTTATCGAAATGAGCAGTTCTTC.

The chain employs TRBV5-4 and TRBJ2-6; TRBD1 aligns across 9 bases. The germline gives CDR1 SGHNT, CDR2 YYREEE (reference sequence). The CDR3 covers 17 residues. Trimming took 3 bases from V and 4 from J; bases not matched to a gene: 8. CDR3 sequence: CASSSRDREAGANVLTF. The CDR3 DNA reads TGTGCCAGCAGCTCCCGGGACAGGGAAGCCGGGGCCAACGTCCTGACTTTC. Drawing the rest from reference TRBV5-4 and TRBJ2-6, the complete variable domain is ETGVTQSPTHLIKTRGQQVTLRCSSQSGHNTVSWYQQALGQGPQFIFQYYREEENGRGNFPPRFSGLQFPNYSSELNVNALELDDSALYLCASSSRDREAGANVLTFGAGSRLTVL.

The chain carries TRBV7-9 and TRBJ1-1; no firm D call. CDR3 size: 16 residues. Germline V gene lookup returns CDR1 SEHNR and CDR2 FQNEAQ (reference sequence). Trimming pared 5 bases from V and 3 bases from J, leaving 19 bases between. The CDR3 protein is CASSQIGGGRDTEAFF. The CDR3 DNA reads TGTGCCAGCAGCCAAATTGGAGGAGGGCGGGACACTGAAGCTTTCTTT.

The chain carries TRBV5-8 and TRBJ1-4; the match to TRBD1 covers 8 bases. V trimming: 4 bases; J trimming: 8 bases; junction bases outside the gene matches: 7. The germline gives CDR1 SGHTS, CDR2 YDEGEE. There are 14 residues in the CDR3. CDR3: CASSPDRGSEKLFF. For the CDR3, the DNA is TGTGCCAGCAGCCCCGACAGGGGATCGGAAAAACTGTTTTTT.

The CDR3 bases are TGCGCCAGCAGCCCTGGCGGGAGTGTCGCAGATACGCAGTATTTT. Its protein product is CASSPGGSVADTQYF. The chain recombines TRBV5-1 with TRBJ2-3; 7 bases match TRBD2. V lost 4 bases, J lost 4 bases, and 9 bases stayed unmatched. CDR3 length equals 15 residues. The germline CDR1 and CDR2 sequences are SGHRS and YFSETQ.

For this clone: Germline and junction disagree at one end, which may indicate a read error. The rearrangement joins TRBV5-1 to TRBJ2-1; the match to TRBD2 covers 10 bases. Germline values: CDR1 SGHRS, CDR2 YFSETQ. The CDR3 spans 18 residues. The CDR3 is CAGSSGTSAFLGDNEQFF. In DNA, the CDR3 is TGCGCCGGCAGCTCCGGGACTAGCGCGTTTCTAGGGGACAATGAGCAGTTCTTC.

The J gene is TRBJ2-7, the V gene TRBV6-5; 10 nucleotides match TRBD2. Germline CDR1 is MNHEY and CDR2 is SVGAGI. The CDR3 contains 15 residues. The V gene end was trimmed by 2 bases and the J gene end by 4 bases; junction bases not matched to a gene: 5. CDR3 nucleotides: TGTGCCAGCAGTTACCCCGGGACTAGCGTTTACGAGCAGTACTTC. This gives the protein CASSYPGTSVYEQYF.

This clone was detected a few times. The J gene is TRBJ2-1, the V gene TRBV5-1; 13 bases are shared with TRBD2. The J segment lost 7 bases and the V segment lost 0 bases, leaving 1 base of the junction unmatched. The CDR3 loop spans 15 amino acids. Germline CDR1 SGHRS, CDR2 YFSETQ. The CDR3 DNA is TGCGCCAGCAGCTTGGTGGGACTAGCGGGAAATGAGCAGTTCTTC. It codes for CASSLVGLAGNEQFF.

The chain employs TRBV7-9 and TRBJ1-5; D is uncertain. This CDR3 has 15 residues. CDR1 SEHNR and CDR2 FQNEAQ come from the germline V gene (reference sequence). The germline V and J ends were trimmed by 5 bases and 2 bases, with 13 bases remaining between them. The CDR3 nucleotides read TGTGCCAGCAGCACGGACCCGGGAGGCAATCAGCCCCAGCATTTT. Translation: CASSTDPGGNQPQHF.

In regard to this clone: The same CDR3 arises from other DNA sequences in this sample as well. The chain combines TRBV6-5 with TRBJ1-1; D remains unclear. Between the trimmed V and J ends, which lost 2 bases and 2 bases, there was a span of 6 bases. From germline, CDR1 is MNHEY and CDR2 SVGAGI. This CDR3 is 13 amino acids long. The DNA for the CDR3 is TGTGCCAGCAGTTACCTCCTAAACACTGAAGCTTTCTTT. This sequence encodes CASSYLLNTEAFF.

J is TRBJ2-7 and V is TRBV30; 7 nucleotides match TRBD1. CDR1 GTSNPN and CDR2 SVGIG come from the germline V gene (reference sequence). The V and J ends lost 4 bases and 2 bases, in that order; junction bases with no gene match: 2. The CDR3 consists of 12 residues. The CDR3: CAWNRGAYEQYF. As DNA, the CDR3 is TGTGCCTGGAACAGGGGTGCCTACGAGCAGTACTTC.

The chain carries TRBV29-1 and TRBJ1-1; D uncertain. Trimming took off 5 bases at V and 1 base at J, with 17 bases between the two ends. Germline V gene sequence: CDR1 SQVTM, CDR2 ANQGSEA. The CDR3 loop spans 15 amino acids. DNA of the CDR3: TGCAGCGTTCTTGGGCCAGGCAGGCCGAACACTGAAGCTTTCTTT. This gives the protein CSVLGPGRPNTEAFF. Looking up the rest from reference TRBV29-1 and TRBJ1-1 gives the full variable domain: SAVISQKPSRDICQRGTSLTIQCQVDSQVTMMFWYRQQPGQSLTLIATANQGSEATYESGFVIDKFPISRPNLTFSTLTVSNMSPEDSSIYLCSVLGPGRPNTEAFFGQGTRLTVV.

This chain joins TRBV5-1 and TRBJ2-2, with 8 bases that match TRBD1. The CDR3 runs 15 residues. Unmatched junction bases numbered 6, after V lost 4 bases and J lost 4 bases. Per germline, CDR1 SGHRS and CDR2 YFSETQ. CDR3 loop: CASSGQGDATGELFF. CDR3 nucleotides: TGCGCCAGCAGCGGACAGGGAGATGCCACCGGGGAGCTGTTTTTT.